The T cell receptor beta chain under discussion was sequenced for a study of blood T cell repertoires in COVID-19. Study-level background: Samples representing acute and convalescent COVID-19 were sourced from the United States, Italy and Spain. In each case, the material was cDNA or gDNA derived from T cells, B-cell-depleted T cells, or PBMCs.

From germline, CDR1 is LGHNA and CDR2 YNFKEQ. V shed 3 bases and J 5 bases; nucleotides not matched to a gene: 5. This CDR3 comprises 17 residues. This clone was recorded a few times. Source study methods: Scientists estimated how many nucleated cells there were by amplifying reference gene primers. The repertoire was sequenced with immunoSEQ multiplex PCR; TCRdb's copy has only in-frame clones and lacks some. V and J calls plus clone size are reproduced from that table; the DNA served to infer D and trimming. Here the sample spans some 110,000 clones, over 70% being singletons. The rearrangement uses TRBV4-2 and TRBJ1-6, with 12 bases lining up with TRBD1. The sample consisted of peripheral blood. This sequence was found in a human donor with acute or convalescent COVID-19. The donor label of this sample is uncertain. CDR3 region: CASSQTGTGGNNSPLHF. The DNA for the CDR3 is TGTGCCAGCAGCCAGACCGGGACAGGGGGCAATAATTCACCCCTCCACTTT.